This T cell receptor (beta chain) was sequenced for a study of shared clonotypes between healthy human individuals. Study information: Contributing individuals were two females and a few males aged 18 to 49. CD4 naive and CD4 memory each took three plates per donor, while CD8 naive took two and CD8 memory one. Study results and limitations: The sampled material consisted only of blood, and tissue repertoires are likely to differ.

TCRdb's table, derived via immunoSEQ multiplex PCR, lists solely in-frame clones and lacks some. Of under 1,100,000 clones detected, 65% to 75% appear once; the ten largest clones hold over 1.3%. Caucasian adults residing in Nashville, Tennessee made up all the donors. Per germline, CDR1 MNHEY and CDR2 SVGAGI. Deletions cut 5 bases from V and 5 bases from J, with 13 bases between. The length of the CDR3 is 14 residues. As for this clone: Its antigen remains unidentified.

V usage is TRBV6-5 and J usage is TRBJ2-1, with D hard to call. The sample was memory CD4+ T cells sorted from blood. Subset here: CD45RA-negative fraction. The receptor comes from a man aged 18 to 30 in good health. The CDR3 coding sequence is TGTGCCAGCAGTCCTTATCGACTCCACAATGAGCAGTTCTTC. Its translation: CASSPYRLHNEQFF.